These 18 T cell receptor beta chains share one sample of origin, sequenced in a study of blood T cells in healthy people across ages. A second PCR, run for roughly 7 to 12 cycles, used a sample-barcoded 5' primer plus a J-beta primer mix. TCRdb called the 5' RACE reads again in MiXCR, with one record for every CDR3 protein. The sample has more than 800,000 distinct CDR3 sequences; about 28% are singletons. Source material: blood. The receptors stem from a woman of 80 years or more in good health.

This clonotype was seen at least ten times. The chain has TRBV6-1 and TRBJ2-1, with 11 positions matching TRBD1. This CDR3 has 16 amino acids. The trim removed 4 bases at V and 7 bases at J, leaving 9 bases unmatched. In germline, CDR1 is MNHNS, CDR2 SASEGT. DNA for the CDR3: TGTGCCAGCAGTGGCTTCGTGGGACAGGGGGAGAATGAGCAGTTCTTC. As protein: CASSGFVGQGENEQFF.

There are a few counts of this clonotype. The gene calls are TRBV28 and TRBJ1-2; possible D gene TRBD1, 6 bases. V was clipped by 9 bases and J by 5 bases, with 19 bases between them. The CDR3 has 14 residues. Germline V gene data show CDR1 as MDHEN and CDR2 as SYDVKM. The CDR3 reads CASDPPTGGYGYTF. The CDR3 region has the DNA TGTGCCAGTGACCCCCCGACAGGCGGATATGGCTACACCTTC.

A word on this clonotype: This clone may be a read error of a much larger clone one base away. The chain joins TRBV6-6 to TRBJ2-4, with D hard to call. CDR3 length: 15 residues. Per the germline V gene, CDR1 is MNHNY and CDR2 is SVGAGI (reference sequence). CDR3 protein: CAGSYYPLAKNIQYF. CDR3 sequence (DNA): TGTGCCGGCAGTTACTATCCGTTAGCCAAAAACATTCAGTACTTC.

At least ten counts were recorded for this clonotype. This chain connects TRBV6-2 or TRBV6-3 to TRBJ2-5; 11 bases align to TRBD2. The CDR3 sequence is 15 residues long. In germline, CDR1 is MNHEY, CDR2 SVGEGT. The V gene end was trimmed by 6 bases and the J gene end by 5 bases; junction bases not matched to a gene: 8. CDR3 region: CASRGLAAVGETQYF. The CDR3 DNA is TGTGCCAGCAGGGGACTAGCGGCAGTCGGGGAGACCCAGTACTTC.

As concerns this clonotype: A read error may produce the germline difference seen at one junction end. The V call is TRBV29-1, the J call TRBJ2-5, with D possibly matching TRBD2 (5 bases). CDR1 is SQVTM and CDR2 is ANQGSEA in the germline V gene. The CDR3 is 12 residues long. CDR3 protein: CNVIEGMETQYF. The CDR3 DNA sequence: TGCAACGTTATTGAGGGTATGGAGACCCAGTACTTC.

This clonotype occurred many times. The chain combines TRBV20-1 with TRBJ2-1, with 8 bases lining up with TRBD2. CDR1 is DFQATT and CDR2 is SNEGSKA in the germline V gene (reference sequence). The length of the CDR3 is 15 residues. The V and J ends lost 4 bases and 2 bases, in that order; junction bases with no gene match: 7. The CDR3 sequence is CSAKTSGGTYNEQFF. In nucleotides, the CDR3 is TGCAGTGCTAAAACGAGCGGGGGCACCTACAATGAGCAGTTCTTC.

This rearrangement joins TRBV24-1 to TRBJ1-2, with D perhaps TRBD1 (6 bases). Trimming removed 1 base at V and 4 bases at J, with 9 bases between. Germline-derived CDR1 and CDR2 are KGHDR and SFDVKD. CDR3 length: 14 residues. The CDR3 sequence is CATSDFQGSYGYTF. CDR3 nucleotides: TGTGCCACCAGTGATTTTCAGGGGTCCTATGGCTACACCTTC.

On this clonotype itself: Sequence at one end of the junction differs from germline and may be a read error. This chain links TRBV20-1 with TRBJ2-2, with a weak D call TRBD1 (7 bases). The CDR3 consists of 15 residues. Looked up from germline, CDR1 is DFQATT and CDR2 is SNEGSKA (reference sequence). CDR3: CGARRDSANTGELFF. CDR3 nucleotides: TGCGGTGCTAGGAGGGACAGCGCGAACACCGGGGAGCTGTTTTTT.

With regard to this clonotype: A much larger clone sits a single nucleotide away, making a read error possible. The chain joins TRBV3-1 to TRBJ2-5, with D maybe TRBD1 (6 bases). The germline V and J ends were trimmed by 5 bases and 13 bases, with 20 bases remaining between them. Germline loops: CDR1 LGHDT, CDR2 YNNKEL (reference sequence). CDR3 size: 13 residues. The DNA for the CDR3 is TGTGCCAGCAGCTCCAAAACGGCGTCCAGGGGGTACTTC. As protein: CASSSKTASRGYF.

Of note for this clonotype: One end of the junction varies from germline; a read error may be responsible. The rearrangement joins TRBV6-2 or TRBV6-3 to TRBJ2-1; D might be TRBD1 (6 bases). Germline assignment: CDR1 MNHEY and CDR2 SVGEGT. The CDR3 spans 14 residues. Here the CDR3 reads CVSSGQNSYNEQFF. CDR3 in DNA: TGTGTCAGCAGTGGACAGAACTCCTACAATGAGCAGTTCTTC.

This clonotype was seen repeatedly, ten times or more. The chain combines TRBV29-1 with TRBJ2-1, with 11 bases fitting TRBD1. The CDR3 is 16 amino acids. Looked up from germline, CDR1 is SQVTM and CDR2 is ANQGSEA. Trimming at V came to 4 bases and at J to 10 bases, leaving 15 bases not matched to a gene. CDR3 nucleotide sequence: TGCAGCGTTGGTGTCCCCCCGGGACAGGGGGTCGGAGAGCAGTTCTTC. It specifies CSVGVPPGQGVGEQFF.

Comments on this clonotype: A much larger clone is a single base away; this may be a read error. The V call is TRBV11-2, the J call TRBJ2-5; possible D gene TRBD2, 6 bases. Germline CDR1 is SGHAT and CDR2 is FQNNGV. The CDR3 is 15 residues long. With 8 bases removed from V and 9 bases from J, the gap between germline ends came to 25 bases. CDR3 bases: TGTGCCAGCGCTCCCGGACTAAACTCAAGAGACGCCCAGTACTTC. Encoded protein: CASAPGLNSRDAQYF.

The rearrangement joins TRBV30 to TRBJ2-7; TRBD2 aligns across 7 bases. Germline assignment: CDR1 GTSNPN and CDR2 SVGIG (reference sequence). J lost 1 base, V lost 0 bases, and 6 bases had no gene match. This CDR3 comprises 15 residues. CDR3 protein: CAWSVGPGGSYEQYF. DNA for the CDR3: TGTGCCTGGAGTGTAGGGCCGGGGGGTTCCTACGAGCAGTACTTC.

The sample holds a few counts of this clonotype. This chain links TRBV29-1 with TRBJ1-1; D unclear. The CDR3 length is 13 residues. The V gene's germline CDR1 is SQVTM and CDR2 ANQGSEA. Trimming pared 4 bases from V and 2 bases from J, leaving 11 bases between. The CDR3 sequence is CSVAVSSNTEAFF. The CDR3 nucleotides are TGCAGCGTTGCTGTATCCAGTAACACTGAAGCTTTCTTT. Full variable domain (outside the CDR3, taken from reference TRBV29-1 and TRBJ1-1): SAVISQKPSRDICQRGTSLTIQCQVDSQVTMMFWYRQQPGQSLTLIATANQGSEATYESGFVIDKFPISRPNLTFSTLTVSNMSPEDSSIYLCSVAVSSNTEAFFGQGTRLTVV.

This clonotype was seen many times. The rearrangement uses TRBV7-2 and TRBJ1-2, with 7 bases matching TRBD1. The CDR3 covers 17 residues. Germline values: CDR1 SGHTA, CDR2 FQGNSA. Trimming cost V 0 bases and J 1 base; bases outside gene matches: 8. CDR3 sequence: CASSLAVKGAINYGYTF. DNA of the CDR3: TGTGCCAGCAGCTTAGCGGTTAAGGGGGCGATTAACTATGGCTACACCTTC. Drawing the rest from reference TRBV7-2 and TRBJ1-2, the complete variable domain is GAGVSQSPSNKVTEKGKDVELRCDPISGHTALYWYRQSLGQGLEFLIYFQGNSAPDKSGLPSDRFSAERTGGSVSTLTIQRTQQEDSAVYLCASSLAVKGAINYGYTFGSGTRLTVV.

In this sample, this clonotype turned up a few times. V is TRBV28 and J is TRBJ1-1; D gene ambiguous. This CDR3 is 11 amino acids long. Deletions cut 8 bases from V and 0 bases from J, with 4 bases between. The germline CDR1 and CDR2 sequences are MDHEN and SYDVKM. CDR3 coding DNA: TGTGCCAGCTTCTTGAACACTGAAGCTTTCTTT. Translation gives CASFLNTEAFF.

This clonotype was found many times. The chain has TRBV20-1 and TRBJ1-4, with D unclear. V lost 5 bases, J lost 4 bases, and 17 bases lay in between. The germline V gene has CDR1 DFQATT and CDR2 SNEGSKA (reference sequence). The length of the CDR3 is 15 residues. For the CDR3, the DNA is TGCAGTGCTCCCTTAAGGACCGACCGTAATGAAAAACTGTTTTTT. Its translation is CSAPLRTDRNEKLFF.

There are many counts of this clonotype. V gene TRBV5-1 combines with J gene TRBJ2-7; the D gene is possibly TRBD2 (5 bases). The germline V gene encodes CDR1 SGHRS and CDR2 YFSETQ. Trimming took off 4 bases at V and 2 bases at J, with 10 bases between the two ends. The CDR3 loop spans 13 amino acids. The CDR3 nucleotides read TGCGCCAGCAGCACGGGATCCGCCTACGAGCAGTACTTC. It translates to CASSTGSAYEQYF.